This T cell receptor (beta chain) was found in a study of T-cell memory formation after mild COVID-19. Using its own MiXCR run on the 5' RACE reads, TCRdb lists one record per CDR3 protein. This table has around 320,000 distinct CDR3 sequences, 25% to 30% appearing once. CDR3 length equals 12 residues. Germline V lookup: CDR1 SGHKS, CDR2 YYEKEE (reference sequence). V lost 0 bases and J lost 10, with 5 bases in between. This clonotype turned up a few times. Its target is not known. Points from the study as a whole: A second wave expanding day 15 to 37 was CD4+-biased; contracting clones were balanced. Researchers could not confirm that second-wave clones peaking on day 37 targeted SARS-CoV-2. For contracting clones, CD4+ ones sat mainly in CM and EM, CD8+ in EMRA.

The sequenced material came from PBMCs or a T cell subset sorted from them (not recorded which). The chain employs TRBV5-5 and TRBJ1-6; D is unclear. The sequence derives from an adult woman who had mild COVID-19 (a few samples of this study predate the infection). Cell type and time point are not known. CDR3 nucleotides: TGTGCCAGCAGCTTGGTTTTATCACCCCTCCACTTT. This translates into CASSLVLSPLHF. The variable domain in full, with the rest retrieved from reference TRBV5-5 and TRBJ1-6, is DAGVTQSPTHLIKTRGQQVTLRCSPISGHKSVSWYQQVLGQGPQFIFQYYEKEERGRGNFPDRFSARQFPNYSSELNVNALLLGDSALYLCASSLVLSPLHFGNGTRLTVT.